Below, 17 T cell receptor beta chains from the same sample are listed, as sequenced in a study of T cells in Graves' hyperthyroidism and ophthalmopathy (dated by TCRdb to between 2019 and 2020). The library came from multiplex PCR. Sequencing was performed on an Illumina HiSeq 2000. The TCR beta CDR3 regions were amplified from the RNA transcripts. The first round of RT-PCR for the TCR CDR3 was performed with the HTBI primer set and the Qiagen OneStep RT-PCR kit. TCRdb reran the public reads through fastp at Q25 and MiXCR, keeping productive beta chains. Each CDR3 protein appears once, grouped with its most common genes and DNA. The sample records approximately 350,000 distinct CDR3 sequences, over 12% of which are singletons. Jointly, the top ten make up 15% to 20% of the sample. The sequencing sample was made of blood. These receptors were obtained from a woman aged 60-70 years with Graves' ophthalmopathy.

This clonotype occurred many times. The rearrangement uses TRBV20-1 and TRBJ2-1; D might be TRBD1 or TRBD2, each matching 5 bases. The CDR3 sequence is 14 residues long. V was trimmed by 4 bases and J by 2 bases, leaving 12 bases between them. Germline V gene data show CDR1 as DFQATT and CDR2 as SNEGSKA (reference sequence). CDR3 region: CSATPGPTYNEQFF. In DNA, the CDR3 is TGCAGTGCTACGCCGGGGCCAACCTACAATGAGCAGTTCTTC.

This clonotype has a handful of counts. V and J are TRBV6-1 and TRBJ2-7; D is unresolved. The germline gives CDR1 MNHNS, CDR2 SASEGT. The CDR3 contains 11 residues. V shed 7 bases and J shed 3 bases, with 7 bases lying between them. CDR3 sequence: CASTKNYEQYF. The CDR3 DNA follows: TGTGCCAGCACCAAAAACTACGAGCAGTACTTC.

This clonotype occurred many times. The chain couples TRBV2 to TRBJ1-3; TRBD1 might be the D (5 bases). CDR3 length: 15 residues. V lost 1 base to trimming and J lost 0 bases, with 7 bases between them. Germline CDR1 reads SNHLY; CDR2 reads FYNNEI. The CDR3 DNA follows: TGTGCCAGCAGTGAAGAGGGGACCTCTGGAAACACCATATATTTT. The encoded protein is CASSEEGTSGNTIYF.

V and J are TRBV28 and TRBJ2-1; TRBD2 matches 11 bases. The germline V gene encodes CDR1 MDHEN and CDR2 SYDVKM. CDR3 length equals 19 residues. V lost 5 bases, J lost 1 base, and 13 bases stayed unmatched. The CDR3 region is CASSRNSGRAEESYNEQFF. CDR3 sequence (DNA): TGTGCCAGCAGTAGAAATAGCGGGAGGGCCGAGGAATCCTACAATGAGCAGTTCTTC.

About this clonotype itself: A read error is possible here, since a much larger clone lies one base away. The chain recombines TRBV28 with TRBJ1-1, with unresolved D. Germline CDR1 reads MDHEN; CDR2 reads SYDVKM. The CDR3 runs 13 residues. For the CDR3, the DNA is TGTGCCAGCAGTCGGGCCCGGCTGACTGCAGCTTTCTTT. It is translated as CASSRARLTAAFF.

This clonotype was recorded at least ten times. This chain joins TRBV2 and TRBJ2-1, with 9 bases that match TRBD2. The ends lost 6 bases at V and 2 bases at J; junction bases unmatched: 8. This CDR3 region has 16 residues. Germline V gene data show CDR1 as SNHLY and CDR2 as FYNNEI. In nucleotides, the CDR3 is TGTGCCAGCAGCGTAGCGGGAGCCCTTACCTACAATGAGCAGTTCTTC. Translating gives CASSVAGALTYNEQFF. Based on the CDR3 plus reference TRBV2 and TRBJ2-1, the full variable domain is EPEVTQTPSHQVTQMGQEVILRCVPISNHLYFYWYRQILGQKVEFLVSFYNNEISEKSEIFDDQFSVERPDGSNFTLKIRSTKLEDSAMYFCASSVAGALTYNEQFFGPGTRLTVL.

The DNA for the CDR3 is TGTGCCAGTAGTATTCCGGGACTAGGGCAGTCCGGGGAGCTGTTTTTT. Translation: CASSIPGLGQSGELFF. The chain combines TRBV19 with TRBJ2-2; 8 positions agree with TRBD2. CDR1 is LNHDA, CDR2 SQIVND, per germline (reference sequence). After removal of 3 bases from V and 6 bases from J, the junction contained 9 bases not matched to a gene. The CDR3 extends over 16 amino acids. Full variable domain (missing parts from reference TRBV19 and TRBJ2-2): DGGITQSPKYLFRKEGQNVTLSCEQNLNHDAMYWYRQDPGQGLRLIYYSQIVNDFQKGDIAEGYSVSREKKESFPLTVTSAQKNPTAFYLCASSIPGLGQSGELFFGEGSRLTVL.

The chain is built from TRBV12-3 or TRBV12-4 and TRBJ2-5; either TRBD1 or TRBD2 may supply D (6 bases each). V gave up 3 bases and J gave up 2 bases, with 16 bases separating them. The CDR3 loop spans 16 amino acids. The CDR3 coding sequence is TGTGCCAGCAGTTTTTGGGGGAGGAGGGGGCAAGAGACCCAGTACTTC. The encoded protein is CASSFWGRRGQETQYF.

The chain has TRBV20-1 and TRBJ1-2; the D is unclear. V dropped 3 bases and J dropped 8 bases, with 13 bases sitting between them. The germline V gene encodes CDR1 DFQATT and CDR2 SNEGSKA (reference sequence). The CDR3 loop spans 12 amino acids. CDR3 region: CSASERGGGYTF. DNA for the CDR3: TGCAGTGCTAGTGAACGGGGTGGCGGCTACACCTTC.

This clonotype appeared many times. This rearrangement joins TRBV20-1 to TRBJ2-1; 7 bases are shared with TRBD2. The CDR3 contains 15 residues. The germline V gene has CDR1 DFQATT and CDR2 SNEGSKA (reference sequence). V dropped 3 bases and J dropped 7; count of bases not matched to a gene: 12. This CDR3 reads CSARGVGGDWNEQFF. Written as DNA, the CDR3 is TGCAGTGCTAGGGGTGTGGGAGGGGATTGGAATGAGCAGTTCTTC.

This clonotype occurred many times. The rearrangement links TRBV3-1 to TRBJ2-1, with TRBD2 matching over 10 bases. This CDR3 comprises 16 residues. The V and J ends lost 4 bases and 4 bases, in that order; junction bases with no gene match: 7. Germline V gene sequence: CDR1 LGHDT, CDR2 YNNKEL (reference sequence). CDR3 region: CASSLRTSGAYNEQFF. For the CDR3, the DNA is TGTGCCAGCAGCCTGCGCACTAGCGGGGCATACAATGAGCAGTTCTTC.

The DNA of the CDR3 is TGTGCCAGCAGCTTAGCTAGCGGGATGGGCATAGATACGCAGTATTTT. This codes for CASSLASGMGIDTQYF. V and J are TRBV7-8 and TRBJ2-3; 8 nucleotides match TRBD2. CDR3 length equals 16 residues. Trimming took 0 bases from V and 5 from J; bases not matched to a gene: 7. The germline CDR1 and CDR2 sequences are SGHVS and FQNEAQ.

CDR3 sequence reads: CASSLGTSGCSDTQYF. Written as DNA, the CDR3 is TGTGCCAGCAGCTTGGGGACTAGCGGCTGCTCAGATACGCAGTATTTT. The gene calls are TRBV6-1 and TRBJ2-3; 11 nucleotides line up with TRBD2. Germline lookup yields CDR1 MNHNS and CDR2 SASEGT. V lost 6 bases to trimming and J lost 4 bases; unmatched junction nucleotides: 9. The CDR3 totals 16 residues.

This clonotype was picked up many times. The rearrangement joins TRBV20-1 to TRBJ1-2, with 7 bases fitting TRBD1. Germline CDR1 DFQATT, CDR2 SNEGSKA (reference sequence). V shed 3 bases, J shed 0 bases, and the junction held 4 bases outside the gene matches. There are 14 residues in the CDR3. CDR3 protein: CSASQGGTNYGYTF. In DNA, the CDR3 is TGCAGTGCTAGCCAGGGGGGAACTAACTATGGCTACACCTTC.

The rearrangement uses TRBV19 and TRBJ2-5, with 10 bases matching TRBD1. V was clipped by 5 bases and J by 0 bases; unmatched bases: 6. This CDR3 is 16 amino acids long. Germline-derived CDR1 and CDR2 are LNHDA and SQIVND (reference sequence). The CDR3 reads CASSPQDRGYQETQYF. As DNA, the CDR3 is TGTGCCAGTAGTCCCCAGGACAGGGGGTACCAAGAGACCCAGTACTTC.

The V call is TRBV7-9, the J call TRBJ1-1; 7 bases map to TRBD1. V was clipped by 2 bases and J by 3 bases; unmatched bases: 9. The germline CDR1 and CDR2 sequences are SEHNR and FQNEAQ (reference sequence). There are 16 residues in the CDR3. CDR3 sequence reads: CASSLYEGAKDTEAFF. CDR3 nucleotides: TGTGCCAGCAGCTTATACGAGGGGGCGAAAGACACTGAAGCTTTCTTT.

This chain joins TRBV20-1 and TRBJ2-1, with a weak D call TRBD1 (5 bases). CDR3 length: 12 amino acids. CDR1 DFQATT and CDR2 SNEGSKA come from the germline V gene (reference sequence). V was pared by 5 bases and J by 4 bases, with 9 bases between. CDR3 protein: CSAQGPYNEQFF. Written as DNA, the CDR3 is TGCAGTGCTCAGGGCCCATACAATGAGCAGTTCTTC.